This entry describes one T cell receptor beta chain. The antigen is not known. Described treatment: roughly 20 received Ad26.COV2.S at low or high dose, single or two shots; roughly five received placebo; per-sample allocation not given. Collection of samples fell on day 63 after the first vaccine or placebo injection. An Ad26 vector expressing Wuhan-strain SARS-CoV-2 spike served as the vaccine. The data were taken from a study of Ad26.COV2.S vaccination and SARS-CoV-2 variants. Study-wide results and limits: CD8+ and CD4+ T cells specific for spike reportedly responded with substantial breadth after vaccination.

Clones were read by immunoSEQ multiplex PCR, and TCRdb kept only the in-frame ones, dropping some. The sample lists about 420,000 clones; 88% were seen once. The length of the CDR3 is 13 residues. V was cut by 5 bases and J by 5 bases, with 13 bases left in between. CDR1 SGHRS and CDR2 YFSETQ come from the germline V gene. The sequenced sample was peripheral blood, obtained in a trial of Ad26.COV2.S vaccine versus placebo. The chain combines TRBV5-1 with TRBJ2-5, with D unclear. This TCR came from a person between 18 and 59 years old who received the Ad26.COV2.S COVID-19 vaccine or a placebo. The DNA for the CDR3 is TGCGCCAGCAGTGATCGGATCAAGGAGACCCAGTACTTC. This gives the protein CASSDRIKETQYF.